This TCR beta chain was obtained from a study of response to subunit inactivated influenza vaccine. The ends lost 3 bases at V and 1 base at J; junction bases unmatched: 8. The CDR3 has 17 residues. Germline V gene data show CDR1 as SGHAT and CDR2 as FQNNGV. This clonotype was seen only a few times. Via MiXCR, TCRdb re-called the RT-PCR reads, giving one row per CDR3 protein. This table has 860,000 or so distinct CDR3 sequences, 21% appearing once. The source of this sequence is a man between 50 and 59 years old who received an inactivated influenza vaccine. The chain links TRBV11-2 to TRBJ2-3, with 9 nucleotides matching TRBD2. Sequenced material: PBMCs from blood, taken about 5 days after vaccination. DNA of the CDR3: TGTGCCAGCAGCTTGCTCCTTCAGCGGGGGGGCACAGATACGCAGTATTTT. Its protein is CASSLLLQRGGTDTQYF.